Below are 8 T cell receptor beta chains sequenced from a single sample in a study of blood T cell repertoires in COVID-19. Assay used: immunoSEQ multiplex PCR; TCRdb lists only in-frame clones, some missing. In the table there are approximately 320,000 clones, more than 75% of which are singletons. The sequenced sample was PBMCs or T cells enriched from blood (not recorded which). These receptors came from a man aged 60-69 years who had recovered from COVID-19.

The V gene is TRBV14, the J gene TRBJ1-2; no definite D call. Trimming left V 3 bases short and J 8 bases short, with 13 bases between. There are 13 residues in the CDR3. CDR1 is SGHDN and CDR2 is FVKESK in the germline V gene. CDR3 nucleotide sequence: TGTGCCAGCAGCCATGGAGGAAAACTCGGCTACACCTTC. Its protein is CASSHGGKLGYTF.

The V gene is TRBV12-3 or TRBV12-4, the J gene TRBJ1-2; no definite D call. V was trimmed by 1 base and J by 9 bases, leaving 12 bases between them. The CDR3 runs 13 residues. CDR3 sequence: CASSLGGHGSYTF. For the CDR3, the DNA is TGTGCCAGCAGTTTAGGAGGGCACGGAAGCTACACCTTC.

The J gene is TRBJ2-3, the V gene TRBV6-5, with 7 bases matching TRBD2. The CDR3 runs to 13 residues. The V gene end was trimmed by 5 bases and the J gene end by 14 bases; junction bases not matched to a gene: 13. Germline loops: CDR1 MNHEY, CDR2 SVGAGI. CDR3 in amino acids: CASSQGTGTGGYF. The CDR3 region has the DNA TGTGCCAGCAGTCAGGGAACCGGGACGGGGGGGTATTTT.

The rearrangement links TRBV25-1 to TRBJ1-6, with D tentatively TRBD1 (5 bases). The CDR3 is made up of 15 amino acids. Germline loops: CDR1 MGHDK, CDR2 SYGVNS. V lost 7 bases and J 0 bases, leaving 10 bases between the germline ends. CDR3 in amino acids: CASTKGRSYNSPLHF. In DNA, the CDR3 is TGTGCCAGCACCAAGGGGCGCTCCTATAATTCACCCCTCCACTTT.

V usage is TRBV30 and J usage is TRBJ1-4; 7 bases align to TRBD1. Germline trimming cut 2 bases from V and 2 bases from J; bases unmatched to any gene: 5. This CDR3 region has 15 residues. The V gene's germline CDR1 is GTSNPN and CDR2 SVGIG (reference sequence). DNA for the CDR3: TGTGCCTGGAGTAGGAGACAGGGTACTAATGAAAAACTGTTTTTT. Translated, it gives CAWSRRQGTNEKLFF.

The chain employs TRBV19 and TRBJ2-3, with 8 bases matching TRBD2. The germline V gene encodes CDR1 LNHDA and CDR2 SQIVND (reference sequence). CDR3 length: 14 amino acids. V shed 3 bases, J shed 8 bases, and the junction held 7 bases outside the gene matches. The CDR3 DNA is TGTGCCAGTAGTATCCCAGCGGGAGCGGGTACGCAGTATTTT. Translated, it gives CASSIPAGAGTQYF.

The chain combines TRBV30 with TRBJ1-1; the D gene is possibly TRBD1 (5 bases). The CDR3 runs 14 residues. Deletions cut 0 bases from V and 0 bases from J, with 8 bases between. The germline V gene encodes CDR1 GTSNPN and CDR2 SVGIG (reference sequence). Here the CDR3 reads CAWSVRGVNTEAFF. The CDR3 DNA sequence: TGTGCCTGGAGTGTACGGGGGGTGAACACTGAAGCTTTCTTT. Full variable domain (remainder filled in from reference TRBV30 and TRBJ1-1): SQTIHQWPATLVQPVGSPLSLECTVEGTSNPNLYWYRQAAGRGLQLLFYSVGIGQISSEVPQNLSASRPQDRQFILSSKKLLLSDSGFYLCAWSVRGVNTEAFFGQGTRLTVV.

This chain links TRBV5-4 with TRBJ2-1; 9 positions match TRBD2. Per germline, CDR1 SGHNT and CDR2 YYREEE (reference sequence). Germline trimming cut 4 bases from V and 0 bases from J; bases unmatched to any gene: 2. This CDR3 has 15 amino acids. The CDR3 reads CASSGRGGSYNEQFF. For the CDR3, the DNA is TGTGCCAGCAGCGGGCGGGGGGGCTCCTACAATGAGCAGTTCTTC.